The 9 T cell receptor beta chains below come from one sample, sequenced in a study of monozygotic twins with inflammatory bowel disease. For each CDR3 protein, TCRdb gives one entry from its re-call of the 5' RACE reads, without DNA. This listing includes about 160,000 distinct CDR3 sequences. Sequenced: blood. Every receptor here comes from a human donor with ulcerative colitis or Crohn's disease, or a healthy co-twin of an affected twin (not recorded which).

J is TRBJ1-6 and V is TRBV10-3. CDR3 length: 14 residues. Germline lookup yields CDR1 ENHRY and CDR2 SYGVKD. CDR3 region: CAISETNHNSPLHF.

This chain joins TRBV20-1 and TRBJ1-5; TCRdb's D gene call, TRBD1, goes unchecked for lack of DNA. This CDR3 spans 12 amino acids. The germline CDR1 and CDR2 sequences are DFQATT and SNEGSKA (reference sequence). This chain's CDR3 is CSARQGNQPQHF.

This chain links TRBV27 with TRBJ2-7; there is no DNA to check the TCRdb D call of TRBD1. Per the germline V gene, CDR1 is MNHEY and CDR2 is SMNVEV (reference sequence). CDR3 length: 16 residues. This chain's CDR3 is CASSLWSPAGQDEQYF.

This CDR3 is CASSSGSRGPLDSPLHF. The rearrangement links TRBV27 to TRBJ1-6. This CDR3 has 17 amino acids. CDR1 is MNHEY and CDR2 is SMNVEV in the germline V gene (reference sequence).

This chain connects TRBV28 to TRBJ1-1. From germline, CDR1 is MDHEN and CDR2 SYDVKM. The CDR3 spans 14 residues. CDR3 sequence: CASSFLGSNTEAFF.

The chain has TRBV27 and TRBJ2-6; there is no DNA to check the TCRdb D call of TRBD1. Germline loops: CDR1 MNHEY, CDR2 SMNVEV (reference sequence). The CDR3 length is 21 residues. This CDR3 reads CASSLSASPGRTLSGANVLTF.

The chain has TRBV5-6 and TRBJ1-1; absent DNA, TCRdb's TRBD1 call cannot be checked. The CDR3 is 14 amino acids. The V gene's germline CDR1 is SGHDT and CDR2 YYEEEE. This chain's CDR3 is CASSLFGQGAGAFF.

The chain uses TRBV7-8 and TRBJ1-4; the TRBD1 assignment by TCRdb is unverifiable without DNA. CDR1 is SGHVS and CDR2 is FQNEAQ in the germline V gene. This CDR3 region has 15 residues. The chain's CDR3 is CASSYLWGEQEKLFF.

This rearrangement joins TRBV7-2 to TRBJ2-5; TCRdb returns TRBD2, unconfirmable since there is no DNA. The CDR3 extends over 14 amino acids. Germline V gene sequence: CDR1 SGHTA, CDR2 FQGNSA. This CDR3 is CASSFQAGEETQYF.